Below are 22 T cell receptor beta chains sequenced from a single sample in a study of T cell changes during pregnancy in multiple sclerosis. Generated by immunoSEQ multiplex PCR, the TCRdb table keeps only in-frame clones and is missing some. The sample lists around 33,000 clones; approximately 90% were seen once. The sample was CD8+ T cells from peripheral blood mononuclear cells, taken before pregnancy. The origin of the receptors is a female donor with multiple sclerosis, enrolled in a pregnancy study.

This clone was observed a handful of times. The chain uses TRBV6-4 and TRBJ1-6; 7 nucleotides align to TRBD1. Germline CDR1 is MRHNA and CDR2 is SNTAGT. Germline trimming cut 5 bases from V and 6 bases from J; bases unmatched to any gene: 10. The CDR3 contains 16 residues. The CDR3 nucleotides are TGTGCCAGCAGTAAATTACAGGGGTTAGGTAATTCACCCCTCCACTTT. Protein sequence: CASSKLQGLGNSPLHF.

The rearrangement links TRBV28 to TRBJ1-1, with D unclear. Germline assignment: CDR1 MDHEN and CDR2 SYDVKM. Between the trimmed V and J ends, which lost 2 bases and 5 bases, there was a span of 6 bases. The CDR3 extends over 12 amino acids. Here the CDR3 DNA reads TGTGCCAGCAGTTTAGACAATACTGAAGCTTTCTTT. Its translation is CASSLDNTEAFF.

The V call is TRBV4-2, the J call TRBJ1-6; D possibly corresponds to TRBD1 (6 bases). This CDR3 is 16 amino acids long. CDR1 is LGHNA and CDR2 is YNFKEQ in the germline V gene. Trimming pared 5 bases from V and 7 bases from J, leaving 18 bases between. CDR3 coding DNA: TGTGCCAGCAGCGCTCTCTTTGGGGGCGCAAATTCACCCCTCCACTTT. It codes for CASSALFGGANSPLHF.

J is TRBJ2-5 and V is TRBV19; D might be TRBD2 (6 bases). The V gene's germline CDR1 is LNHDA and CDR2 SQIVND (reference sequence). V lost 10 bases, J lost 0 bases, and 15 bases lay in between. This CDR3 is 14 amino acids long. CDR3 DNA sequence: TGTGCCACCGGGACTCCGGGGGACCAAGAGACCCAGTACTTC. This codes for CATGTPGDQETQYF.

V gene TRBV4-3 combines with J gene TRBJ1-1; 7 bases match TRBD1. V dropped 0 bases and J dropped 0; count of bases not matched to a gene: 13. Germline CDR1 and CDR2: LGHNA and YSLEER. CDR3 length: 19 residues. The CDR3 region is CASSQDLVGGTGLNTEAFF. In DNA, the CDR3 is TGCGCCAGCAGCCAAGATTTAGTAGGGGGCACAGGGTTGAACACTGAAGCTTTCTTT.

The rearrangement links TRBV19 to TRBJ2-2; 8 bases agree with TRBD2. Unmatched junction bases numbered 9, after V lost 5 bases and J lost 7 bases. Germline V gene sequence: CDR1 LNHDA, CDR2 SQIVND (reference sequence). The CDR3 loop spans 15 amino acids. The CDR3 protein is CASSPGTRWVGELFF. The CDR3 DNA is TGTGCCAGTAGTCCAGGGACTAGATGGGTCGGGGAGCTGTTTTTT.

V is TRBV27 and J is TRBJ1-4; the D is unclear. CDR3 length: 13 amino acids. CDR1 and CDR2 from the germline V gene are MNHEY and SMNVEV (reference sequence). Trimming cost V 8 bases and J 7 bases, with 14 bases left between them. The CDR3 spells CASWGGEGEKLFF. CDR3 DNA sequence: TGTGCCAGCTGGGGAGGCGAGGGTGAAAAACTGTTTTTT.

V and J are TRBV28 and TRBJ2-5, with 10 positions matching TRBD2. J gave up 5 bases and V 6 bases, and 9 bases lay outside the gene matches. The length of the CDR3 is 15 residues. Germline V gene lookup returns CDR1 MDHEN and CDR2 SYDVKM. CDR3 DNA sequence: TGTGCCAGCAGCTACTCTAGCGGGAGTACGGAGACCCAGTACTTC. Translation: CASSYSSGSTETQYF.

This clone has more than one count but fewer than ten. This rearrangement joins TRBV11-3 to TRBJ2-7; 7 bases fit TRBD2. In germline, CDR1 is SGHNT, CDR2 YENEEA. Germline trimming cut 0 bases from V and 4 bases from J; bases unmatched to any gene: 6. The CDR3 contains 15 residues. This CDR3 reads CASSLEAGEAYEQYF. The DNA for the CDR3 is TGTGCCAGCAGCTTAGAGGCGGGGGAGGCTTACGAGCAGTACTTC.

The V and J genes are TRBV9 and TRBJ2-1; 7 bases line up with TRBD1. The CDR3 is 15 residues long. The V gene's germline CDR1 is SGDLS and CDR2 YYNGEE. The J segment lost 4 bases and the V segment lost 0 bases, leaving 4 bases of the junction unmatched. The DNA of the CDR3 is TGTGCCAGCAGCGTAGAGGGGACAGAGTACAATGAGCAGTTCTTC. Its translation: CASSVEGTEYNEQFF.

A remark on this clone: Mismatch with germline at one junction end may stem from a read error. The J gene is TRBJ1-4, the V gene TRBV7-7; D gene ambiguous. This CDR3 region has 13 residues. Germline-derived CDR1 and CDR2 are SSHAT and FNYEAQ (reference sequence). The CDR3 loop reads CASSLDLGEKLFF. For the CDR3, the DNA is TGTGCTAGCAGCTTAGATCTGGGCGAAAAACTGTTTTTT.

This clone appeared a few times. The chain recombines TRBV7-8 with TRBJ2-2; 9 bases are shared with TRBD1. Looked up from germline, CDR1 is SGHVS and CDR2 is FQNEAQ. The V and J ends lost 5 bases and 0 bases, in that order; junction bases with no gene match: 4. The CDR3 has 16 amino acids. CDR3 nucleotide sequence: TGTGCCAGCAGCCTTTGGACAGGGGCGAACACCGGGGAGCTGTTTTTT. Its translation: CASSLWTGANTGELFF.

The chain couples TRBV11-3 to TRBJ1-1; 9 bases agree with TRBD1. Germline lookup yields CDR1 SGHNT and CDR2 YENEEA. The ends lost 8 bases at V and 1 base at J; junction bases unmatched: 8. The CDR3 is 15 residues long. As DNA, the CDR3 is TGTGCCAGCGCTACCCCGGGACAGGGGAACACTGAAGCTTTCTTT. This translates into CASATPGQGNTEAFF.

This chain links TRBV29-1 with TRBJ1-5, with 7 bases matching TRBD1. Germline V gives CDR1 SQVTM, CDR2 ANQGSEA. J lost 4 bases, V lost 7 bases, and 10 bases had no gene match. The CDR3 is made up of 14 amino acids. The CDR3 is CSDRLDRRNQPQHF. CDR3 sequence (DNA): TGCAGCGACCGACTGGACAGGAGGAATCAGCCCCAGCATTTT.

This clone was observed once. The CDR3 loop is CASSLGPREDTGELFF. The CDR3 DNA follows: TGTGCCAGCAGTTTAGGGCCGCGGGAGGACACCGGGGAGCTGTTTTTT. V gene TRBV28 combines with J gene TRBJ2-2, with 8 nucleotides matching TRBD2. Germline CDR1 is MDHEN and CDR2 is SYDVKM. This CDR3 is built from 16 residues. Germline trimming cut 2 bases from V and 3 bases from J; bases unmatched to any gene: 5.

Comment on this clone: An end of the junction differs from the germline gene, which may be a read error. The chain employs TRBV6-1 and TRBJ2-7; D gene unclear. CDR1 and CDR2 from the germline V gene are MNHNS and SASEGT. The CDR3 runs 14 residues. CDR3 sequence reads: CANSEGMSSYEQYF. The CDR3 region has the DNA TGTGCCAACAGTGAAGGTATGAGCTCCTACGAGCAGTACTTC.

This sequence joins TRBV5-5 and TRBJ2-7; unclear D gene. V was shortened by 5 bases and J by 7 bases, with 10 bases between the two germline ends. Germline V gene lookup returns CDR1 SGHKS and CDR2 YYEKEE (reference sequence). CDR3 length: 11 amino acids. CDR3 amino acids: CASSVGFEQYF. The CDR3 coding sequence is TGTGCCAGCAGTGTCGGGTTTGAGCAGTACTTC. Variable domain in full (rest from reference TRBV5-5 and TRBJ2-7): DAGVTQSPTHLIKTRGQQVTLRCSPISGHKSVSWYQQVLGQGPQFIFQYYEKEERGRGNFPDRFSARQFPNYSSELNVNALLLGDSALYLCASSVGFEQYFGPGTRLTVT.

The V call is TRBV4-3, the J call TRBJ1-5, with 12 bases that match TRBD1. The J segment lost 6 bases and the V segment lost 5 bases, leaving 5 bases of the junction unmatched. The CDR3 is made up of 15 amino acids. Germline assignment: CDR1 LGHNA and CDR2 YSLEER. The CDR3 reads CASSGGTGGGQPQHF. The CDR3 nucleotides read TGCGCCAGCAGCGGCGGGACAGGGGGCGGTCAGCCCCAGCATTTT.

The V gene is TRBV6-1, the J gene TRBJ1-4; tentatively, D is TRBD1 (6 bases). This CDR3 has 15 amino acids. Germline CDR1 MNHNS, CDR2 SASEGT. V was shortened by 1 base and J by 5 bases, with 11 bases between the two germline ends. The CDR3 here is CASSEVTGTNEKLFF. As DNA, the CDR3 is TGTGCCAGCAGTGAAGTAACAGGGACAAATGAAAAACTGTTTTTT.

The V call is TRBV12-5, the J call TRBJ1-5; 10 bases map to TRBD1. Germline CDR1 LGHNT, CDR2 FRNRAP. There are 16 residues in the CDR3. V dropped 7 bases and J dropped 0; count of bases not matched to a gene: 6. The CDR3 here is CASAPTGGFSNQPQHF. DNA for the CDR3: TGTGCTAGTGCCCCGACAGGGGGCTTTAGCAATCAGCCCCAGCATTTT.

V usage is TRBV7-9 and J usage is TRBJ2-1; TRBD2 agrees at 8 bases. V was clipped by 5 bases and J by 7 bases; unmatched bases: 10. CDR3 length equals 15 residues. Looked up from germline, CDR1 is SEHNR and CDR2 is FQNEAQ (reference sequence). The CDR3 region has the DNA TGTGCCAGCAGCCCGAGCGGGAGTAATATGAATGAGCAGTTCTTC. This codes for CASSPSGSNMNEQFF.

The chain uses TRBV12-2 and TRBJ2-5; the table's D call, TRBD2, has no DNA check behind it. TRBV12-2 is annotated as a pseudogene. This CDR3 region has 16 residues. The CDR3 spells CASRRNYLGGGETQYF. CDR3 nucleotides: TGTGCAAGTCGCCGAAACTATCTCGGGGGGGGAGAGACCCAGTACTTC.